Below are 10 T cell receptor beta chains sequenced from a single sample in a study of blood T cell repertoires in COVID-19. Here immunoSEQ multiplex PCR was the method, and the copy in TCRdb shows in-frame clones only, minus some. The profile shows under 300,000 clones, around 86% of them singletons. Sequenced material: peripheral blood. The receptors stem from an elderly man with acute or convalescent COVID-19.

This clone has just a few counts. Distinct nucleotide sequences in the sample also encode this CDR3. The chain joins TRBV15 to TRBJ1-4, with D hard to call. V was shortened by 0 bases and J by 6 bases, with 11 bases between the two germline ends. This CDR3 is built from 15 residues. CDR1 and CDR2 (germline): LNHNV, YYDKDF (reference sequence). CDR3 loop: CATSRDERRDEKLFF. The CDR3 DNA is TGTGCCACCAGCAGAGACGAAAGGAGGGATGAAAAACTGTTTTTT.

The chain couples TRBV18 to TRBJ2-5; TRBD2 matches at 7 bases. V gave up 1 base and J gave up 5 bases; unmatched junction bases: 13. The CDR3 extends over 17 amino acids. Germline V gene lookup returns CDR1 KGHSH and CDR2 LQKENI. CDR3 bases: TGTGCCAGCTCACCACAGTTAGTCCAGCGGGATGGCGAGACCCAGTACTTC. Its translation is CASSPQLVQRDGETQYF.

Concerning this clone itself: Other DNA sequences in the sample encode the same CDR3. The genes are TRBV7-2 and TRBJ2-2; unclear D gene. V lost 3 bases to trimming and J lost 1 base, with 6 bases between them. The germline V gene encodes CDR1 SGHTA and CDR2 FQGNSA. The CDR3 is made up of 14 amino acids. CDR3: CASSLAQNTGELFF. The CDR3 region has the DNA TGTGCCAGCAGCTTGGCACAGAACACCGGGGAGCTGTTTTTT.

The V gene is TRBV5-1, the J gene TRBJ2-7; D unclear. Germline V gene lookup returns CDR1 SGHRS and CDR2 YFSETQ. Trimming shortened V by 0 bases and J by 3 bases, and 13 bases separated the two germline ends. The CDR3 sequence is 15 residues long. The CDR3 DNA follows: TGCGCCAGCAGCTTGGATGGCAGTGGCAGCTACGAGCAGTACTTC. Translation gives CASSLDGSGSYEQYF.

V gene TRBV4-2 combines with J gene TRBJ1-4, with D possibly matching TRBD1 (5 bases). V shed 1 base and J shed 5 bases, with 14 bases lying between them. CDR1 and CDR2 (germline): LGHNA, YNFKEQ. CDR3 length: 16 residues. The CDR3: CASSQAGQGLNEKLFF. The CDR3 DNA reads as TGTGCCAGCAGCCAAGCTGGGCAGGGCTTAAATGAAAAACTGTTTTTT.

This chain links TRBV6-1 with TRBJ1-3; tentative D call: TRBD1 (6 bases). This CDR3 is 17 amino acids long. Germline lookup yields CDR1 MNHNS and CDR2 SASEGT. With 0 bases removed from V and 0 bases from J, the gap between germline ends came to 12 bases. The CDR3, as DNA: TGTGCCAGCAGTGAAGCCCAGGGGTACAGCTCTGGAAACACCATATATTTT. Amino acid sequence: CASSEAQGYSSGNTIYF.

This rearrangement joins TRBV5-1 to TRBJ1-6, with D tentatively TRBD1 (5 bases). CDR1 SGHRS and CDR2 YFSETQ come from the germline V gene. This CDR3 has 15 residues. The V end was cut by 0 bases, the J end by 6 bases, with 10 bases between. The CDR3 region has the DNA TGCGCCAGCAGCTTGGACCCAGGGTTTAATTCACCCCTCCACTTT. Translated, it gives CASSLDPGFNSPLHF.

The chain combines TRBV10-2 with TRBJ2-3, with a possible D match to TRBD2 (6 bases). The V gene's germline CDR1 is WSHSY and CDR2 SAAADI. The CDR3 sequence is 13 residues long. Deletions cut 8 bases from V and 5 bases from J, with 14 bases between. CDR3 residues: CASRDSGGDTQYF. The CDR3 DNA is TGCGCCAGCCGGGACTCCGGTGGAGATACGCAGTATTTT.

The chain employs TRBV6-5 and TRBJ2-5; tentatively, D is TRBD1 (6 bases). Trimming took off 11 bases at V and 2 bases at J, with 12 bases between the two ends. The CDR3 covers 12 residues. CDR1 and CDR2 (germline): MNHEY, SVGAGI. The CDR3 sequence: CAALDRQETQYF. CDR3 nucleotides: TGTGCCGCCCTGGACAGACAAGAGACCCAGTACTTC.

This rearrangement joins TRBV27 to TRBJ1-1, with D tentatively TRBD1 (6 bases). CDR3 length equals 17 residues. Trimming left V 5 bases short and J 0 bases short, with 19 bases between. Germline CDR1 reads MNHEY; CDR2 reads SMNVEV (reference sequence). CDR3 sequence reads: CASSPLSYGTLNTEAFF. CDR3 nucleotide sequence: TGTGCCAGCAGTCCCTTATCGTATGGGACATTGAACACTGAAGCTTTCTTT.